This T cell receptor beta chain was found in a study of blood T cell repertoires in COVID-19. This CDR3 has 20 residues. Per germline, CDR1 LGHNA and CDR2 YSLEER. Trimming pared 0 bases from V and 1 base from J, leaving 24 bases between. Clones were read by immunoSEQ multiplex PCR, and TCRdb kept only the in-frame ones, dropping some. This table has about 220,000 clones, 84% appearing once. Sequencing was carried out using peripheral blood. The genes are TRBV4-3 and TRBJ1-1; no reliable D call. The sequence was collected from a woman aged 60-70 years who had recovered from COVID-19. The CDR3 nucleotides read TGCGCCAGCAGCCAAGAATTGATTATGTTTCATAACCCCGGGAACACTGAAGCTTTCTTT. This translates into CASSQELIMFHNPGNTEAFF.